A selection of T cell receptor beta chains follows, all from one sample in a study of blood T cell repertoires in COVID-19. The table came from immunoSEQ multiplex PCR; TCRdb's copy has only in-frame clones and leaves some out. The data contain about 86,000 clones, about 82% of them singletons. Sequencing input: peripheral blood. The receptor set was obtained from a man in his fifties with acute or convalescent COVID-19. Each CDR3 is given with its conserved first and last residue. A D gene is named only where the DNA matches it firmly. Clone size is stated in some rows and not others, as once, few, many or a class when expanded.

cdr3_nt: TGTGCCAGCACGGGGGGTTTGTACCAAGAGACCCAGTACTTC
cdr3_aa: CASTGGLYQETQYF
clone_size: -
v_call: TRBV28
d_call: TRBD2
j_call: TRBJ2-5

cdr3_nt: TGTGCCAGCAGCGTAAAAGGGGCGAACACCGGGGAGCTGTTTTTT
cdr3_aa: CASSVKGANTGELFF
clone_size: -
v_call: TRBV9
d_call: -
j_call: TRBJ2-2

cdr3_nt: TGTGCCAGCGGGACAGGGGTAGAGACTGAAGCTTTCTTT
cdr3_aa: CASGTGVETEAFF
clone_size: -
v_call: TRBV9
d_call: TRBD1
j_call: TRBJ1-1

cdr3_nt: TGTGCCAGCAGCCCTAGGGTAACTAGCGGACCCTACGAGCAGTACTTC
cdr3_aa: CASSPRVTSGPYEQYF
clone_size: -
v_call: TRBV9
d_call: TRBD2
j_call: TRBJ2-7

cdr3_nt: TGTGCCAGCAGCCGTAGCGGGAGGGTCGAGACCCAGTACTTC
cdr3_aa: CASSRSGRVETQYF
clone_size: once
v_call: TRBV5-6
d_call: TRBD2
j_call: TRBJ2-5

cdr3_nt: TGTGCCAGCAGTTACTCGATGGTTACCGGCGGGGAGCTGTTTTTT
cdr3_aa: CASSYSMVTGGELFF
clone_size: -
v_call: TRBV6-5
d_call: -
j_call: TRBJ2-2

cdr3_nt: TGTGCCAGCAGCTTATCTGTCGGGGAGCTGTTTTTT
cdr3_aa: CASSLSVGELFF
clone_size: few
v_call: TRBV7-8
d_call: -
j_call: TRBJ2-2

cdr3_nt: TGTGCCACCAGTGATCCCGGTGGCACTGAAGCTTTCTTT
cdr3_aa: CATSDPGGTEAFF
clone_size: -
v_call: TRBV24-1
d_call: -
j_call: TRBJ1-1

cdr3_nt: TGCAGCACGAACGGACTAGCAGACTACAATGAGCAGTTCTTC
cdr3_aa: CSTNGLADYNEQFF
clone_size: many
v_call: TRBV29-1
d_call: TRBD2
j_call: TRBJ2-1

cdr3_nt: TGTGCCAGCAATGTGGATCCGGACAGGGTTTCACCCCTCCACTTT
cdr3_aa: CASNVDPDRVSPLHF
clone_size: -
v_call: TRBV28
d_call: TRBD1
j_call: TRBJ1-6

cdr3_nt: TGTGCCAGCAGCCAAGTAGCGGGAGCCGATGAGCAGTTCTTC
cdr3_aa: CASSQVAGADEQFF
clone_size: -
v_call: TRBV3-1/TRBV3-2
d_call: TRBD2
j_call: TRBJ2-1

cdr3_nt: TGTGCCAGCAGCTTGGTTAAATCCCAAGAGACCCAGTACTTC
cdr3_aa: CASSLVKSQETQYF
clone_size: -
v_call: TRBV5-4
d_call: -
j_call: TRBJ2-5

cdr3_nt: TGTGCCAGCAGCTTCGGGGGACAGGCCATGGGGACAGATACGCAGTATTTT
cdr3_aa: CASSFGGQAMGTDTQYF
clone_size: once
v_call: TRBV11-2
d_call: TRBD1
j_call: TRBJ2-3

cdr3_nt: TGTGCCTGGAGTGAGGGGTACAATGAGCAGTTCTTC
cdr3_aa: CAWSEGYNEQFF
clone_size: -
v_call: TRBV30
d_call: -
j_call: TRBJ2-1

cdr3_nt: TGTGCCAGCAGCCAAAATCAAGCTGAGACCCAGTACTTC
cdr3_aa: CASSQNQAETQYF
clone_size: -
v_call: TRBV7-3
d_call: -
j_call: TRBJ2-5

cdr3_nt: TGTGCCGGCGACAGGGATAGCACTGAAGCTTTCTTT
cdr3_aa: CAGDRDSTEAFF
clone_size: few
v_call: TRBV6-5
d_call: TRBD1
j_call: TRBJ1-1

cdr3_nt: TGCGCCAGCAGCCACGAAGACAGCTGGGCCTACGAGCAGTACTTC
cdr3_aa: CASSHEDSWAYEQYF
clone_size: -
v_call: TRBV4-1
d_call: -
j_call: TRBJ2-7

cdr3_nt: TGTGCCAGCACCCCGAAGCCCGGGCAGCCCCAGCATTTT
cdr3_aa: CASTPKPGQPQHF
clone_size: -
v_call: TRBV27
d_call: -
j_call: TRBJ1-5

cdr3_nt: TGTGCCAGCAGCTTAACAGGGCCCACTGAAGCTTTCTTT
cdr3_aa: CASSLTGPTEAFF
clone_size: -
v_call: TRBV11-2
d_call: -
j_call: TRBJ1-1

cdr3_nt: TGTGCCAGCACCATCACGGGACAGGAAGGTAACACCATATATTTT
cdr3_aa: CASTITGQEGNTIYF
clone_size: -
v_call: TRBV6-5
d_call: TRBD1
j_call: TRBJ1-3

cdr3_nt: TGTGCCTGGAGTGTTGGAGGATCCTACAATGAGCAGTTCTTC
cdr3_aa: CAWSVGGSYNEQFF
clone_size: -
v_call: TRBV30
d_call: -
j_call: TRBJ2-1

cdr3_nt: TGCGCCAGCAGCCAAGAGAAGCGGGAGTTCTACGAGCAGTACTTC
cdr3_aa: CASSQEKREFYEQYF
clone_size: -
v_call: TRBV4-1
d_call: TRBD2
j_call: TRBJ2-7

cdr3_nt: TGTGCCACCAGTGTAACAACGGGGGGGAGTCGGGAGACCCAGTACTTC
cdr3_aa: CATSVTTGGSRETQYF
clone_size: -
v_call: TRBV24-1
d_call: TRBD2
j_call: TRBJ2-5

cdr3_nt: TGTGCCTGGAGTGAACAGGAGAATCAGCCCCAGCATTTT
cdr3_aa: CAWSEQENQPQHF
clone_size: -
v_call: TRBV30
d_call: -
j_call: TRBJ1-5

cdr3_nt: TGTGCCAGCAGCTTAGTCCGGGGTGAGCAGTTCTTC
cdr3_aa: CASSLVRGEQFF
clone_size: -
v_call: TRBV11-2
d_call: -
j_call: TRBJ2-1

cdr3_nt: TGTGCCAGCAGGACAGGGACAGGGGTATCGGAAAAACTGTTTTTT
cdr3_aa: CASRTGTGVSEKLFF
clone_size: -
v_call: TRBV6-5
d_call: TRBD1
j_call: TRBJ1-4

cdr3_nt: TGTGCCAGCAGCCCGACAAATTCCTACGAGCAGTACTTC
cdr3_aa: CASSPTNSYEQYF
clone_size: -
v_call: TRBV7-9
d_call: -
j_call: TRBJ2-7

cdr3_nt: TGTGCCAGCAGTCCATCCGGGACAACTGAAGCTTTCTTT
cdr3_aa: CASSPSGTTEAFF
clone_size: -
v_call: TRBV27
d_call: -
j_call: TRBJ1-1